This T cell receptor beta chain was profiled in a study of T cells in Graves' hyperthyroidism and ophthalmopathy. RNA transcripts yielded amplified TCR beta CDR3 regions. RT-PCR in the first round (using the HTBI primer set) targeted the TCR CDR3. Using its own MiXCR run on the multiplex PCR reads, TCRdb lists one record per CDR3 protein. The sample lists roughly 380,000 distinct CDR3 sequences, approximately 19% occurring once. Study-wide results and limits: Most thyroid clonotypes with frequency above 0.001 were detected in blood.

This clonotype was recorded at least ten times. What it binds is not known. The V gene lost 1 base and the J gene lost 0 bases, with 10 bases spanning the gap. The CDR3 spans 15 residues. CDR1 and CDR2 (germline): SGHVS, FQNEAQ. An absence of ophthalmopathy progression within 18 months meant stable Graves' hyperthyroidism. Clinical symptoms, serum thyroxine, TRAb, thyroid ultrasound and orbital computed tomography informed diagnoses. PBMCs were obtained from about 9 ml fresh peripheral blood. The sequence derives from a young woman with Graves' hyperthyroidism. The chain has TRBV7-8 and TRBJ2-7; no clear D gene. The sample taken for sequencing was blood. The CDR3 DNA reads as TGTGCCAGCAGCTTAGAGTCAGGTTCCTCCTACGAGCAGTACTTC. Translation gives CASSLESGSSYEQYF.